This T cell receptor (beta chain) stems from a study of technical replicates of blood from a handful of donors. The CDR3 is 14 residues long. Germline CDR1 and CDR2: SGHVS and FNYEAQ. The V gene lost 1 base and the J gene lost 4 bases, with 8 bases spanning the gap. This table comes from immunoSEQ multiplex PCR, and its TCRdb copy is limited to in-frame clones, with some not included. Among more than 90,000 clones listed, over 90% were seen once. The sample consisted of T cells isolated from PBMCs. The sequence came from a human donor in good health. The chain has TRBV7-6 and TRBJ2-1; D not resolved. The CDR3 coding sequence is TGTGCCAGCAGCTTAGAAGCGAGGTACAATGAGCAGTTCTTC. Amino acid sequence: CASSLEARYNEQFF.